A selection of T cell receptor beta chains follows, all from one sample in a study of T cell repertoires in cytomegalovirus infection. Their antigens remain unidentified. One entry per CDR3 protein results from TCRdb running MiXCR on the reads. Of hundreds of thousands of distinct CDR3 sequences listed, roughly 36% were seen once; the top ten hold roughly 20%. Sample: cultured PBMCs, taken from culture after CMV antigen stimulation. The receptor source for this set is a human donor in good health (CMV status not recorded). Some clones in this sample may be carry-over from other donors' samples. Each CDR3 is given with its conserved first and last residue. The order of the fields is V gene, D gene, J gene, clone size, CDR3 DNA, CDR3 protein. D genes are given only for firm matches. Clone size, where shown, is once, few, many, or a class for clones that have expanded.

>TRBV7-2|-|TRBJ2-1|many
TGTGCCAGCAGCCTACAGGGAAAATTACTCTACAATGAGCAGTTCTTC
CASSLQGKLLYNEQFF
>TRBV12-3/TRBV12-4|TRBD2|TRBJ2-7|few
TGTGCCAGCAGCCGACCGGGACTAGAGAGCGAGCAGTACTTC
CASSRPGLESEQYF
>TRBV7-8|-|TRBJ1-2|-
TGTGCCAGCAGCCCGACCAGCAGGGGCTTAGGCTATGGCTACACCTTC
CASSPTSRGLGYGYTF
>TRBV7-6|-|TRBJ2-7|-
TGTGCCAGCAGCCCCGAGGCAGCGAACCCCTACGAGCAGCACTTC
CASSPEAANPYEQHF
>TRBV20-1|-|TRBJ2-1|-
TGCAGTGCTAGAGATTGGGGGAATGAGCAGTTCTTC
CSARDWGNEQFF
>TRBV7-2|TRBD1|TRBJ2-7|-
TGTGCCAGCAGCCGACAGGGGAACGAGCGGTACTTC
CASSRQGNERYF
>TRBV12-3/TRBV12-4|-|TRBJ2-1|few
TGTGCCAGCAGTCTGGGGGCGGGAGTGAACAATGAGCAGTTCTTC
CASSLGAGVNNEQFF
>TRBV2|-|TRBJ2-5|-
TGTGCCAGCAGTGAGGTCGGGAGCAATGGGGAGACCCAGTACTTC
CASSEVGSNGETQYF
>TRBV7-9|-|TRBJ1-2|-
TGTGCCAGCAGCTGGGGGGGCGGTGGTGGCTACACCTTC
CASSWGGGGGYTF
>TRBV28|-|TRBJ1-2|once
TGTGCCAGCAGTACAGGGAGGGTGGGTTATGGCTACACCTTC
CASSTGRVGYGYTF
>TRBV12-3/TRBV12-4|TRBD2|TRBJ2-3|-
TGTGCCAGCAGTGGGGGTTCGGGAGGTACGCAGTATTTT
CASSGGSGGTQYF
>TRBV27|-|TRBJ2-2|-
TGTGCCAGTCACAGGGAACGGGACACCGGGGAGCTGTTTTTT
CASHRERDTGELFF
>TRBV7-6|-|TRBJ2-5|few
TGTGCCAGCAGCTTCAAGTTAGGCCAAGAGACCCAGTACTTC
CASSFKLGQETQYF
>TRBV6-6|TRBD1|TRBJ2-4|-
TGTGCCAGCAGTTACCCCCTGGACAGGCTAAACATTCAGTACTTC
CASSYPLDRLNIQYF
>TRBV7-9|-|TRBJ1-6|few
TGTGCCAGCAGCGCGGACACGATACTTTCACCCCTCCACTTT
CASSADTILSPLHF